These 8 T cell receptor beta chains share one sample of origin, sequenced in a study of beta chain features in type 1 diabetes. Expressed TCRB transcripts were sequenced after all isolated RNA was converted to cDNA. Assay: immunoSEQ multiplex PCR; the TCRdb copy retains only in-frame clones and omits some. The top ten hold 0.55% to 0.85% of the sample, which has 130,000 to 150,000 clones, about 8.7% seen once. Source material: central memory CD4+ T cells from blood. These receptors were obtained from a man aged 18-30 years in good health.

This clone has only a few counts. The rearrangement joins TRBV7-6 to TRBJ2-7; 7 positions match TRBD1. Trimming removed 0 bases from V and 6 bases from J; junction bases left unmatched: 5. The CDR3 is made up of 14 amino acids. Germline CDR1 is SGHVS and CDR2 is FNYEAQ. The CDR3 nucleotides are TGTGCCAGCAGCTTAGCCGGGACAGCTGCCGAGCAGTACTTC. The encoded protein is CASSLAGTAAEQYF.

This sequence joins TRBV18 and TRBJ2-6, with 12 bases aligning to TRBD1. The CDR3 contains 18 residues. After removal of 6 bases from V and 1 base from J, the junction contained 7 bases not matched to a gene. Germline CDR1 reads KGHSH; CDR2 reads LQKENI. The CDR3 DNA is TGTGCCAGCTCGGACCGGGACAGGGGGCAATCTGGGGCCAACGTCCTGACTTTC. Translation gives CASSDRDRGQSGANVLTF.

This clone was observed once. V and J are TRBV7-2 and TRBJ2-7; D is possibly TRBD1 (6 bases). The CDR3 consists of 14 residues. Per the germline V gene, CDR1 is SGHTA and CDR2 is FQGNSA. V lost 7 bases and J lost 7, with 20 bases in between. The CDR3: CASTPDRYASEQYF. In DNA, the CDR3 is TGTGCCAGCACCCCCGACAGGTACGCGAGTGAGCAGTACTTC.

This clone was detected a few times. The V call is TRBV18, the J call TRBJ2-1, with D possibly matching TRBD2 (5 bases). This CDR3 has 15 residues. The V gene's germline CDR1 is KGHSH and CDR2 LQKENI. Trimming took 0 bases from V and 7 from J, leaving 13 bases between them. The CDR3 DNA reads TGTGCCAGCTCACCACCGCGGGCAGAAGGGAATGAGCAGTTCTTC. Translated: CASSPPRAEGNEQFF.

This clone was seen only a few times. This sequence joins TRBV18 and TRBJ2-5; 8 nucleotides align to TRBD2. J was trimmed by 4 bases and V by 3 bases; bases with no gene match: 4. The CDR3 spans 14 residues. Germline-derived CDR1 and CDR2 are KGHSH and LQKENI. The CDR3 DNA sequence: TGTGCCAGCTCACCTGGTAGCGGGGCAGAGACCCAGTACTTC. This translates into CASSPGSGAETQYF. Combining the CDR3 with reference TRBV18 and TRBJ2-5 gives the whole variable domain NAGVMQNPRHLVRRRGQEARLRCSPMKGHSHVYWYRQLPEEGLKFMVYLQKENIIDESGMPKERFSAEFPKEGPSILRIQQVVRGDSAAYFCASSPGSGAETQYFGPGTRLLVL.

This clone came up a few times. The chain recombines TRBV7-3 with TRBJ2-2; D not certain. Germline loops: CDR1 SGHTA, CDR2 FQGTGA. Trimming cost V 5 bases and J 8 bases, with 9 bases left between them. The CDR3 has 12 residues. The CDR3 DNA reads TGTGCCAGCAGCCCCTCGAGGGGGGAGCTGTTTTTT. Encoded protein: CASSPSRGELFF.

This clone was counted ten times or more. V and J are TRBV7-9 and TRBJ1-2, with 9 bases matching TRBD1. Germline CDR1 reads SEHNR; CDR2 reads FQNEAQ (reference sequence). The trim removed 3 bases at V and 6 bases at J, leaving 5 bases unmatched. CDR3 length: 14 residues. Here the CDR3 reads CASSFSQGANGYTF. The CDR3 nucleotides are TGTGCCAGCAGCTTTTCACAGGGGGCGAATGGCTACACCTTC.

The rearrangement links TRBV9 to TRBJ2-1, with 7 bases that match TRBD2. Germline CDR1 SGDLS, CDR2 YYNGEE. V lost 4 bases, J lost 9 bases, and 7 bases stayed unmatched. This CDR3 is 13 amino acids long. For the CDR3, the DNA is TGTGCCAGCAGCTTACTAGCGTCGGGTGAGCAGTTCTTC. Protein product: CASSLLASGEQFF.